This TCR beta chain comes out of a study of regulatory T cells in long-lasting Graves disease. Findings and caveats of the study: Gene preferences differed: TRBV28, TRBJ1-2, TRBJ2-5 in persistent cases.

This clonotype was seen many times. Its target is unknown. An end of the junction differs from the germline gene, which may be a read error. This CDR3 spans 16 amino acids. Germline-derived CDR1 and CDR2 are SGHRS and YFSETQ. Through Arm-PCR of CDR3 regions and iRepertoire HTBI primers, TCR beta libraries were built. Authors' processing steps: Among the samples, some 68 TRBV and 14 TRBJ segments were identified. TCRdb analysed the multiplex PCR reads with MiXCR anew, one entry per CDR3 protein. What appears here as the V and J calls and clone size reflects TCRdb's work, not the paper's. Among 350,000 to 550,000 distinct CDR3 sequences, approximately 14% were seen once, and the ten largest hold more than 15%. Stated time point: newly diagnosed GD, antithyroid drugs for less than 3 months. Extracted PBMC RNA gave rise to the TCR library. Another study also made use of these data, one on T cells in Graves' hyperthyroidism and ophthalmopathy. That investigation notes: Hyperthyroidism, newly diagnosed and lasting under 2 months, affected patients aged 18 to 65. The HTBI set primed first-round TCR CDR3 RT-PCR.

This chain links TRBV5-1 with TRBJ2-3; 11 bases align to TRBD2. Sequencing used peripheral blood mononuclear cells (PBMCs), obtained at new diagnosis, from a patient treated with antithyroid drugs. The origin of this receptor is a woman in her 50s with Graves disease. CDR3 region: CASSPSTSGNTDTQYF. The CDR3 nucleotides read TGTGCCAGCTCACCATCGACTAGCGGGAACACAGATACGCAGTATTTT.